These 5 T cell receptor beta chains were sequenced from one sample in a study of beta chain features in type 1 diabetes. Isolated RNA was reverse transcribed in full, so expressed TCRB transcripts were sequenced. The data were produced by immunoSEQ multiplex PCR, yet TCRdb's version contains in-frame clones alone and is incomplete. The table lists hundreds of thousands of clones, about 14% of them singletons. The sequenced sample consisted of naive CD4+ T cells from blood. The receptor source for this set is a man in his late teens or twenties in good health.

The DNA of the CDR3 is TGTGCCACCAGAGGGAGCGGTCAAACCTACGAGCAGTACTTC. Translated: CATRGSGQTYEQYF. The V and J genes are TRBV15 and TRBJ2-7; D perhaps matches TRBD2 (5 bases). The CDR3 has 14 amino acids. Per the germline V gene, CDR1 is LNHNV and CDR2 is YYDKDF (reference sequence). The V and J ends lost 6 bases and 2 bases respectively, with 14 bases between them.

The gene calls are TRBV9 and TRBJ2-3, with TRBD2 identical over 10 bases. The CDR3 has 20 amino acids. Per germline, CDR1 SGDLS and CDR2 YYNGEE. Trimming cost V 3 bases and J 3 bases; bases outside gene matches: 19. This chain's CDR3 is CASSGGGLAGVVSDTDTQYF. The DNA for the CDR3 is TGTGCCAGCAGCGGGGGAGGGCTAGCGGGAGTGGTGTCAGATACAGATACGCAGTATTTT.

About this clone itself: This sample includes further DNA sequences coding for the same CDR3. This rearrangement joins TRBV19 to TRBJ1-5, with D unclear. The CDR3 runs 13 residues. Germline lookup yields CDR1 LNHDA and CDR2 SQIVND (reference sequence). V was pared by 1 base and J by 5 bases, with 6 bases between. This CDR3 is CASSIARDQPQHF. The CDR3 nucleotides read TGTGCCAGTAGTATAGCTCGGGATCAGCCCCAGCATTTT.

This clone was counted a few times. V and J are TRBV6-5 and TRBJ1-4, with a weak D call TRBD1 (5 bases). V shed 0 bases and J shed 7 bases, with 12 bases lying between them. The CDR3 is 15 residues long. Germline values: CDR1 MNHEY, CDR2 SVGAGI. Here the CDR3 reads CASSYSAGGAEKLFF. The CDR3 bases are TGTGCCAGCAGTTACTCAGCAGGTGGGGCTGAAAAACTGTTTTTT.

CDR3 nucleotide sequence: TGTGCCAGCAGCCAAGTGTGGGCTAGCGGGGGGACTCTAGCCAAAAACATTCAGTACTTC. Its translation is CASSQVWASGGTLAKNIQYF. V is TRBV4-2 and J is TRBJ2-4, with TRBD2 matching 11 bases. Per germline, CDR1 LGHNA and CDR2 YNFKEQ. The CDR3 is 20 residues long. J gave up 0 bases and V 1 base, and 11 bases lay outside the gene matches.